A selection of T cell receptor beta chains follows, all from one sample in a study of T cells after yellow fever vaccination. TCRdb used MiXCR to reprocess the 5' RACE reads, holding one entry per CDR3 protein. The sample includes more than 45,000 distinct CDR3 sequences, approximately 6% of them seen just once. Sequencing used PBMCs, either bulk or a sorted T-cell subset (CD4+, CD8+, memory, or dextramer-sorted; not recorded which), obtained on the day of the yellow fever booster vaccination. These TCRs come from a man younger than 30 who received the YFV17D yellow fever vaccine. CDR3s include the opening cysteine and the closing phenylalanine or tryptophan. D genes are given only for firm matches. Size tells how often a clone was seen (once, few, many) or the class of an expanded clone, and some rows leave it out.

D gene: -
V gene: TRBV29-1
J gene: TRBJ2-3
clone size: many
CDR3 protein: CSTDSTDTQYF
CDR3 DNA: TGCAGCACGGACTCCACAGATACGCAGTATTTT

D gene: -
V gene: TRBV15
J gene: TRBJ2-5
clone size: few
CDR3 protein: CATSGREKETQYF
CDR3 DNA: TGTGCCACCAGCGGTAGGGAGAAGGAGACCCAGTACTTC

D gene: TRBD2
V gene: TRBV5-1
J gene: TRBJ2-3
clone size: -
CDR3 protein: CASSRTGGEADTQYF
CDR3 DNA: TGCGCCAGCAGCCGGACGGGGGGTGAGGCAGATACGCAGTATTTT

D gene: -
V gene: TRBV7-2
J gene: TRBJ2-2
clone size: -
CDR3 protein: CASSPDPGRELFF
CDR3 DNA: TGTGCCAGCAGCCCCGATCCCGGCAGGGAGCTGTTTTTT

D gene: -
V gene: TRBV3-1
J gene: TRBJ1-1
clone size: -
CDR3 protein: CASSQDKENRARVDTEAFF
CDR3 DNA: TGTGCCAGCAGCCAAGATAAGGAGAACAGGGCGCGGGTGGACACTGAAGCTTTCTTT

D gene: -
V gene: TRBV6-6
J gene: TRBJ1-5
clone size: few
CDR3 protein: CASRSGFGGVVQPQHF
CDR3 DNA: TGTGCCAGCAGGTCCGGCTTTGGGGGCGTCGTTCAGCCCCAGCATTTT

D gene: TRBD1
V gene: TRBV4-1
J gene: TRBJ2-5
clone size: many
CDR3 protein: CASSLGPGTGETQYF
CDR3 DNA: TGCGCCAGCAGCCTAGGCCCGGGGACAGGGGAGACCCAGTACTTC

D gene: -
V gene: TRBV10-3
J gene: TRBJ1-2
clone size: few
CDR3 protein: CAIAQGRSNYGYTF
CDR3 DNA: TGTGCCATCGCACAGGGCCGGAGCAACTATGGCTACACCTTC

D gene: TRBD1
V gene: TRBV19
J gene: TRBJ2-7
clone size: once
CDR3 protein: CASSSGTGGYEQYF
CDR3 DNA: TGTGCCAGTAGCTCCGGGACAGGGGGGTACGAGCAGTACTTC

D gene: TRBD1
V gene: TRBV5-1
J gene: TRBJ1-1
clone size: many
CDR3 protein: CASSQLRRGPVNTEAFF
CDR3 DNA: TGCGCCAGCAGCCAGCTTCGGAGGGGGCCCGTGAACACTGAAGCTTTCTTT

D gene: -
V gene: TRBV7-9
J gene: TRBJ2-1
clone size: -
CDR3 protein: CASSGRAGNEQFF
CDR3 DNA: TGTGCCAGCAGCGGCAGGGCTGGGAATGAGCAGTTCTTC

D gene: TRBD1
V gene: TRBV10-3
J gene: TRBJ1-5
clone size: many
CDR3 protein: CATVQGDGQPQHF
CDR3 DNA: TGTGCCACCGTTCAGGGGGACGGTCAGCCCCAGCATTTT

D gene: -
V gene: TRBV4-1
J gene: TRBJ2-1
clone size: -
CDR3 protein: CASSHIQGSYNEQFF
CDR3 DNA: TGCGCCAGCAGCCACATACAGGGCTCCTACAATGAGCAGTTCTTC

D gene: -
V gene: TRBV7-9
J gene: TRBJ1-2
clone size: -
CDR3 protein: CASIADSYGYTF
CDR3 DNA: TGTGCCAGCATCGCGGACAGCTATGGCTACACCTTC

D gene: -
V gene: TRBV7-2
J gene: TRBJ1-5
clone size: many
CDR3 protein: CASSFLSMPQHF
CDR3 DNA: TGTGCCAGCAGCTTCCTATCTATGCCCCAGCATTTT

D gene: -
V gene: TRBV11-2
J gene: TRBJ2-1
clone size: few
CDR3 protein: CASSFSWRGGAYNEQFF
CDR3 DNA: TGTGCCAGCAGCTTCTCCTGGCGGGGCGGGGCCTACAATGAGCAGTTCTTC

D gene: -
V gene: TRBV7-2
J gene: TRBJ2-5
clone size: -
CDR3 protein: CASSSQVGMGETHYF
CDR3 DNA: TGTGCCAGCAGCTCCCAAGTGGGGATGGGTGAGACCCACTACTTC

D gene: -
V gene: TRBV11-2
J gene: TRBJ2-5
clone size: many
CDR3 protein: CASSLSGETQYF
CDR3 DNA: TGTGCCAGCAGCTTAAGTGGAGAGACCCAGTACTTC

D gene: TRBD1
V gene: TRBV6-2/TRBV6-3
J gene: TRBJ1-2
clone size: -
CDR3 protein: CASSYYGTGVYGYTF
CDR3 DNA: TGTGCCAGCAGTTACTACGGGACAGGGGTCTATGGCTACACCTTC

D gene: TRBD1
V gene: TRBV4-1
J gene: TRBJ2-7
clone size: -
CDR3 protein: CASSQVAGTGSSYEQYF
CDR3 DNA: TGCGCCAGCAGCCAAGTGGCTGGGACAGGGAGCTCCTACGAGCAGTACTTC

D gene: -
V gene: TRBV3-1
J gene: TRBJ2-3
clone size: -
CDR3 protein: CASSQAGSTDTQYF
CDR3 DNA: TGTGCCAGCAGCCAAGCAGGCTCCACAGATACGCAGTATTTT

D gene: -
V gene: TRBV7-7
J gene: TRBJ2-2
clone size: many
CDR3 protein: CASSLSRSAGELFF
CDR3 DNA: TGTGCTAGCAGCTTATCCAGATCCGCCGGGGAGCTGTTTTTT

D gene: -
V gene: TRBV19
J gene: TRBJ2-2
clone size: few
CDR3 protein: CASSIRAGTGELFF
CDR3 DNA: TGTGCCAGTAGTATAAGAGCGGGTACCGGGGAGCTGTTTTTT

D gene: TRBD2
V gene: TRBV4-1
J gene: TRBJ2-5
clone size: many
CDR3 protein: CASSRSGGAGETQYF
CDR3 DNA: TGCGCCAGCAGCCGTAGCGGGGGGGCGGGAGAGACCCAGTACTTC

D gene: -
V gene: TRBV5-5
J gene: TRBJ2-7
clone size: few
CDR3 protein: CASSDQLRPTLAKYEQYF
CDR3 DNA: TGTGCCAGCAGCGACCAACTTCGCCCCACCCTGGCAAAATACGAGCAGTACTTC

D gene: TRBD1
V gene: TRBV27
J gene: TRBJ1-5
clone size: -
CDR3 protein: CASSRGTESNQPQHF
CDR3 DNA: TGTGCCAGCAGTCGCGGGACAGAGTCCAATCAGCCCCAGCATTTT

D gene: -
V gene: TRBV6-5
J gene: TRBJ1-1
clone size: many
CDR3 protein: CASSYGIPGSTEAFF
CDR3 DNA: TGTGCCAGCAGTTATGGGATACCCGGAAGCACTGAAGCTTTCTTT

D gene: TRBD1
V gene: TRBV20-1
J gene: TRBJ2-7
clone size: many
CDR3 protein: CSATLPGTDPYEQYF
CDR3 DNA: TGCAGTGCTACCCTTCCCGGGACAGACCCCTACGAGCAGTACTTC

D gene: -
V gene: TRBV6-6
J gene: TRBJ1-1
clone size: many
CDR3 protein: CASSPGVTEAFF
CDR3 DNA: TGTGCCAGCAGTCCGGGTGTCACTGAAGCTTTCTTT

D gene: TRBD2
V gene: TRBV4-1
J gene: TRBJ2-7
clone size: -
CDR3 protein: CASSQDLGRGGYEQYF
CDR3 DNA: TGCGCCAGCAGCCAAGACCTCGGGCGGGGGGGCTACGAGCAGTACTTC

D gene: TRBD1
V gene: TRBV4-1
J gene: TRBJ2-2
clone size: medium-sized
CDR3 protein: CASSQPPGGPNTGELFF
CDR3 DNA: TGCGCCAGCAGCCAGCCTCCAGGGGGTCCGAACACCGGGGAGCTGTTTTTT

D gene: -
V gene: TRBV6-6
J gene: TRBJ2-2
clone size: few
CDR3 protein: CASIWQPGTGELFF
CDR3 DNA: TGTGCCAGCATTTGGCAACCGGGCACCGGGGAGCTGTTTTTT

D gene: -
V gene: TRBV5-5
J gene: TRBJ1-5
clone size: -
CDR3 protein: CASSLYFAGQPQHF
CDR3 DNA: TGTGCCAGCAGCTTGTATTTTGCGGGGCAGCCCCAGCATTTT

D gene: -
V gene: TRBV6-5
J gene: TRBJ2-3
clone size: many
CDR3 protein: CASSSVGSSTDTQYF
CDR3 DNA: TGTGCCAGCTCGAGCGTGGGGTCTAGCACAGATACGCAGTATTTT

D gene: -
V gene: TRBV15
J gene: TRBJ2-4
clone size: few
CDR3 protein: CATSRQDGENIQYF
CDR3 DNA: TGTGCCACCAGCAGACAGGATGGAGAAAACATTCAGTACTTC

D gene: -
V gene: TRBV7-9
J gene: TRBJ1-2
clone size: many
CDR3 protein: CASSSQTFVANYGYTF
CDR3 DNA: TGTGCCAGCAGCTCACAGACCTTCGTAGCTAACTATGGCTACACCTTC

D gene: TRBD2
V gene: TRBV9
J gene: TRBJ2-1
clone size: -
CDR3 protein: CASSVAGSGVSYNEQFF
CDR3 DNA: TGTGCCAGCAGCGTAGCAGGTAGCGGGGTCTCCTACAATGAGCAGTTCTTC

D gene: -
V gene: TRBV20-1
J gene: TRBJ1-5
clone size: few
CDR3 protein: CSAIVRGNQPQHF
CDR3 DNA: TGCAGTGCTATCGTGCGGGGCAATCAGCCCCAGCATTTT

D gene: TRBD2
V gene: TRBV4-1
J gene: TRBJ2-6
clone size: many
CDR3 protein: CASSHLAGSGANVLTF
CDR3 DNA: TGCGCCAGCAGCCACTTAGCGGGATCTGGGGCCAACGTCCTGACTTTC

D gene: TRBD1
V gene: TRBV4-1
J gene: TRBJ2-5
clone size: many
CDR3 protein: CASSPGQGVTQETQYF
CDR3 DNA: TGCGCCAGCAGCCCAGGACAGGGCGTAACCCAAGAGACCCAGTACTTC

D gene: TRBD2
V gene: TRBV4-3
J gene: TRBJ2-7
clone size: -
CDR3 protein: CASSSTTSGGYPSSYEQYF
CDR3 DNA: TGCGCCAGCAGCTCAACGACTAGCGGGGGGTACCCCTCCTCCTACGAGCAGTACTTC

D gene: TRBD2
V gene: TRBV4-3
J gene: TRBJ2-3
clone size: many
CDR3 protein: CASSRGLAGGLTDTQYF
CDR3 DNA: TGCGCCAGCAGCCGCGGACTAGCGGGGGGGCTCACAGATACGCAGTATTTT

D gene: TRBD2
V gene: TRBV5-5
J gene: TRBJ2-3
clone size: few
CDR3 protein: CASRSAGERGDPDTQYF
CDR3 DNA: TGTGCCAGCAGGTCCGCGGGGGAGCGGGGGGACCCAGATACGCAGTATTTT

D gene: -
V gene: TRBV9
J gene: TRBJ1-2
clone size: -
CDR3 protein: CASSVETVVFYGYTF
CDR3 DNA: TGTGCCAGCAGCGTAGAAACAGTAGTTTTCTATGGCTACACCTTC

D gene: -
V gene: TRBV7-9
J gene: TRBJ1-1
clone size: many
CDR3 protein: CASRTAGFEAFF
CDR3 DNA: TGTGCCAGCAGAACAGCGGGATTTGAAGCTTTCTTT

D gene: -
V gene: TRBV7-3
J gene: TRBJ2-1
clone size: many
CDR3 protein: CASSSHPRDEQFF
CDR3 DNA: TGTGCCAGCAGCTCCCACCCGAGAGATGAGCAGTTCTTC